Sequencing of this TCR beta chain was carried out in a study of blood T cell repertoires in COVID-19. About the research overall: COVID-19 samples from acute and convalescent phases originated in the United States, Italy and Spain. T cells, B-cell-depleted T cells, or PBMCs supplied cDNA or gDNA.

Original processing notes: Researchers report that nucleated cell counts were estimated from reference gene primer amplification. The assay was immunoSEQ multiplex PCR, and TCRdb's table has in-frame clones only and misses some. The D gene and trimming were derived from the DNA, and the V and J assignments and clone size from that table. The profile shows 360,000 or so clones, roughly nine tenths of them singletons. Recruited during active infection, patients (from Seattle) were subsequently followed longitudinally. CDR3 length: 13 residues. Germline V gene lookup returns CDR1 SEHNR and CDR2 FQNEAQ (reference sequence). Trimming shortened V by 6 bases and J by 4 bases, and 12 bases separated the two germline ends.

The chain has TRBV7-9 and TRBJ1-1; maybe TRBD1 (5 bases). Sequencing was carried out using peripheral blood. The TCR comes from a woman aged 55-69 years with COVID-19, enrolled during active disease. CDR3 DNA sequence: TGTGCCAGCAGTATTGAAGGGGTCACTGAAGCTTTCTTT. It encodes CASSIEGVTEAFF.